The rows below give T cell receptor beta chains drawn from one sample of a study of T-cell memory formation after mild COVID-19. One entry per CDR3 protein results from TCRdb running MiXCR on the 5' RACE reads. The sample lists some 160,000 distinct CDR3 sequences, 10% to 15% occurring once. Input material: PBMCs or a T cell subset sorted from them (not recorded which). These receptors were obtained from a man younger than 30 who had mild COVID-19 (a few samples of this study predate the infection). Cell type and time point are not known. The CDR3 runs from the conserved cysteine through the conserved F or W. Each record gives: D gene, clone size, J gene, V gene, CDR3 DNA, CDR3 protein. A D gene is named only where the DNA matches it firmly. Expanded clones get a size class; other rows say once, few or many, or leave the size out.

D: TRBD1
size: few
J: TRBJ1-4
V: TRBV6-5
DNA: TGTGCCAGCGGGCGGACAGGTCCTGGTGAAAAACTGTTTTTT
CDR3: CASGRTGPGEKLFF

D: NA
size: NA
J: TRBJ1-2
V: TRBV20-1
DNA: TGCAGTGCCACGTCCGGGGAAGGCTATGGCTACACCTTC
CDR3: CSATSGEGYGYTF

D: NA
size: few
J: TRBJ2-1
V: TRBV7-2
DNA: TGTGCCAGCAGCGGGGACACTGAGCAGTTCTTC
CDR3: CASSGDTEQFF

D: TRBD2
size: NA
J: TRBJ2-5
V: TRBV24-1
DNA: TGTGCCACCAGTGAAGGGAAGCGGGGGGGCGCGGTGACCCAGTACTTC
CDR3: CATSEGKRGGAVTQYF

D: NA
size: many
J: TRBJ2-3
V: TRBV7-2
DNA: TGTGCCACCCAACGGGGGGCTAGGACAGATACGCAGTATTTT
CDR3: CATQRGARTDTQYF

D: NA
size: NA
J: TRBJ2-7
V: TRBV6-5
DNA: TGTGCCACCTCGCGGGTCGGTGTTGGCTACGAGCAGTACTTC
CDR3: CATSRVGVGYEQYF

D: NA
size: few
J: TRBJ2-4
V: TRBV7-2
DNA: TGTGCCAGCAGCTTAGCTGGGGAGGTCATTCAGTACTTC
CDR3: CASSLAGEVIQYF

D: NA
size: NA
J: TRBJ1-1
V: TRBV5-1
DNA: TGCGCCAGCAGCTATCGACAGGCCTTGGGGACTGAAGCTTTCTTT
CDR3: CASSYRQALGTEAFF

D: TRBD1
size: NA
J: TRBJ2-2
V: TRBV7-9
DNA: TGTGCCACCGCAGGACAGGTTAACACCGGGGAGCTGTTTTTT
CDR3: CATAGQVNTGELFF

D: TRBD2
size: many
J: TRBJ2-1
V: TRBV7-9
DNA: TGTGCCAGCAGCTTAGCACTAGCGGGTTCCTACAATGAGCAGTTCTTC
CDR3: CASSLALAGSYNEQFF

D: NA
size: few
J: TRBJ1-1
V: TRBV7-9
DNA: TGTGCCAGCAGCTTAGCAGGGTACTCGGAAGCTTTCTTT
CDR3: CASSLAGYSEAFF

D: NA
size: NA
J: TRBJ2-1
V: TRBV6-5
DNA: TGTGCCAGCAGTTACGGAGGGGCCCTTAGTGAGCAGTTCTTC
CDR3: CASSYGGALSEQFF

D: TRBD1
size: few
J: TRBJ1-4
V: TRBV4-2
DNA: TGTGCCAGCAGCCTCCGACAGGGGACGACTAATGAAAAACTGTTTTTT
CDR3: CASSLRQGTTNEKLFF

D: NA
size: NA
J: TRBJ2-5
V: TRBV5-1
DNA: TGCGCCAGCAGCCCCTCGCCGAACCAAGAGACCCAGTACTTC
CDR3: CASSPSPNQETQYF

D: TRBD2
size: NA
J: TRBJ2-1
V: TRBV5-1
DNA: TGCGCCAGCAGCCCTGGGGGACTAGCGGAATACAATGAGCAGTTCTTC
CDR3: CASSPGGLAEYNEQFF

D: NA
size: few
J: TRBJ2-2
V: TRBV4-1
DNA: TGCGCCAGCAGCCAAGCCGGGGGTCCCGGGGAGCTGTTTTTT
CDR3: CASSQAGGPGELFF

D: NA
size: NA
J: TRBJ2-7
V: TRBV7-2
DNA: TGTGCCAGCAGCACCCACGGGGGGCAGACCTACGAGCAGTACTTC
CDR3: CASSTHGGQTYEQYF

D: NA
size: few
J: TRBJ2-7
V: TRBV4-3
DNA: TGCGCCAGCAGCCTATCAGGCACACAGCCTGCCTACGAGCAGTACTTC
CDR3: CASSLSGTQPAYEQYF

D: NA
size: NA
J: TRBJ1-2
V: TRBV20-1
DNA: TGCAGTGCTAGAGGGGCCGAACGAGACTATGGCTACACCTTC
CDR3: CSARGAERDYGYTF

D: TRBD1
size: NA
J: TRBJ1-1
V: TRBV5-1
DNA: TGCGCCAGCAGCGAGGGACAGGGGGTGGCTGAAGCTTTCTTT
CDR3: CASSEGQGVAEAFF

D: NA
size: NA
J: TRBJ2-3
V: TRBV5-1
DNA: TGCGCCAGCAGCTTGGCCGTGGGGGATGGCACAGATACGCAGTATTTT
CDR3: CASSLAVGDGTDTQYF

D: NA
size: few
J: TRBJ1-2
V: TRBV5-1
DNA: TGCGCCAGCAGCTTGAAGACATCCCAGGAAGACTATGGCTACACCTTC
CDR3: CASSLKTSQEDYGYTF

D: NA
size: NA
J: TRBJ1-6
V: TRBV6-2/TRBV6-3
DNA: TGTGCCAGCAGAAAAGAGTTAGCGAGGCAAGTTAATTCACCCCTCCACTTT
CDR3: CASRKELARQVNSPLHF

D: TRBD1
size: NA
J: TRBJ2-3
V: TRBV5-1
DNA: TGCGCCAGCAGCTGGGACAGGGGGCTAGATACGCAGTATTTT
CDR3: CASSWDRGLDTQYF

D: NA
size: NA
J: TRBJ1-1
V: TRBV20-1
DNA: TGCAGTGCTCCCCTCGCGACTACAGCTTTCTTT
CDR3: CSAPLATTAFF

D: TRBD1
size: NA
J: TRBJ1-2
V: TRBV18
DNA: TGTGCCAGCGGCCGACAGGGGGATTATGGCTACACCTTC
CDR3: CASGRQGDYGYTF

D: NA
size: NA
J: TRBJ1-4
V: TRBV2
DNA: TGTGCCAGCGGACAGATTAATGAAAAACTGTTTTTT
CDR3: CASGQINEKLFF

D: NA
size: many
J: TRBJ1-1
V: TRBV7-2
DNA: TGTGCCAGCAGCCAACAGTCGGGAACTGAAGCTTTCTTT
CDR3: CASSQQSGTEAFF

D: NA
size: NA
J: TRBJ1-5
V: TRBV6-2/TRBV6-3
DNA: TGTGCCAGCACCTGGACGGACAATCAGCCCCAGCATTTT
CDR3: CASTWTDNQPQHF

D: TRBD2
size: few
J: TRBJ2-3
V: TRBV4-1
DNA: TGCGCCAGCAGCCAAGTGGCTTTCCGGGGGGATTTAGGCCCGACAGATACGCAGTATTTT
CDR3: CASSQVAFRGDLGPTDTQYF

D: NA
size: NA
J: TRBJ1-6
V: TRBV25-1
DNA: TGTGCCAGCAGTGAAGGACCGAGCTATAATTCACCCCTCCACTTT
CDR3: CASSEGPSYNSPLHF

D: NA
size: few
J: TRBJ2-3
V: TRBV20-1
DNA: TGCAGTGCTAGATCCGGGACAAACAGAGATGCGCAGTATTTT
CDR3: CSARSGTNRDAQYF

D: TRBD2
size: many
J: TRBJ2-1
V: TRBV5-6
DNA: TGTGCCAGCAGCTTTAGCGGGGGGGCCCATGAGCAGTTCTTC
CDR3: CASSFSGGAHEQFF

D: NA
size: once
J: TRBJ2-3
V: TRBV7-9
DNA: TGTGCCAGCAGCTTTGACCCGTCCACAGATACGCAGTATTTT
CDR3: CASSFDPSTDTQYF

D: NA
size: few
J: TRBJ1-4
V: TRBV7-6
DNA: TGTGCCAGCAGCTTTACCCCAACTAATGAAAAACTGTTTTTT
CDR3: CASSFTPTNEKLFF

D: TRBD1
size: NA
J: TRBJ1-5
V: TRBV5-1
DNA: TGCGCCAGCAGCTCCCAGGGGGGTTTGGGACAGCCCCAGCATTTT
CDR3: CASSSQGGLGQPQHF

D: TRBD2
size: NA
J: TRBJ2-5
V: TRBV7-2
DNA: TGTGCCAGCAGCTTCGGGAGGGAGACCCAGTACTTC
CDR3: CASSFGRETQYF

D: NA
size: NA
J: TRBJ1-1
V: TRBV20-1
DNA: TGCAGTGCTAGAGACCAAATGACAGAAGGCAAGAACACTGAAGCTTTCTTT
CDR3: CSARDQMTEGKNTEAFF

D: NA
size: NA
J: TRBJ2-3
V: TRBV6-5
DNA: TGTGCCAGCAGTTACAATAGGGATACGCAGTATTTT
CDR3: CASSYNRDTQYF

D: NA
size: NA
J: TRBJ1-1
V: TRBV7-2
DNA: TGTGCCAGCAGCTTAGGATGGGGAAGCTGGGACACTGAAGCTTTCTTT
CDR3: CASSLGWGSWDTEAFF